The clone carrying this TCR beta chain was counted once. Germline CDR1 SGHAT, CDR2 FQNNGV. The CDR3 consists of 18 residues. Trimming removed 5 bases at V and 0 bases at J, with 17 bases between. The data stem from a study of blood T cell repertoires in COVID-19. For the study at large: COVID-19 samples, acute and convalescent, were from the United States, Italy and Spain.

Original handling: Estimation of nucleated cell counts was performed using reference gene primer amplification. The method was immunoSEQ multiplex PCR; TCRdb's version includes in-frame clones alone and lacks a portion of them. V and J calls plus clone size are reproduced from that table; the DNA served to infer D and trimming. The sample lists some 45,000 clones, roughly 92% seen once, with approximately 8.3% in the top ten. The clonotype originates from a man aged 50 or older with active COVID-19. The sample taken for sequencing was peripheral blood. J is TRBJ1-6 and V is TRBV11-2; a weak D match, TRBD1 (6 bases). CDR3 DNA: TGTGCCAGCAGCCGCTTGCCCGGACAGAGCTCCTATAATTCACCCCTCCACTTT. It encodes CASSRLPGQSSYNSPLHF. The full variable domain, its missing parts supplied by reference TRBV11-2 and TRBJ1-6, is EAGVAQSPRYKIIEKRQSVAFWCNPISGHATLYWYQQILGQGPKLLIQFQNNGVVDDSQLPKDRFSAERLKGVDSTLKIQPAKLEDSAVYLCASSRLPGQSSYNSPLHFGNGTRLTVT.